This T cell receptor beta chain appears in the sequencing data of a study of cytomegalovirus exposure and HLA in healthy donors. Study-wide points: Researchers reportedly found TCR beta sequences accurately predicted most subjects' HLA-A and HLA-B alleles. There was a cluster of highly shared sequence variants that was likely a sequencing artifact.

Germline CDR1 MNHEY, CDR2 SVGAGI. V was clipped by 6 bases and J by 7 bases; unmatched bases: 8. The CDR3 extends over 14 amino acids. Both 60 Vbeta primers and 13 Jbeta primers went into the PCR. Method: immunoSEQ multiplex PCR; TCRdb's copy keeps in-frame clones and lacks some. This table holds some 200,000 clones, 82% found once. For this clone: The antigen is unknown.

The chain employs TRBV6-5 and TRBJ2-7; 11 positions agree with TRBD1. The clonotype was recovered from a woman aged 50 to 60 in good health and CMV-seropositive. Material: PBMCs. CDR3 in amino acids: CASSLGQGAHEQYF. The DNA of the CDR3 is TGTGCCAGCAGCCTCGGACAGGGGGCGCATGAGCAGTACTTC.